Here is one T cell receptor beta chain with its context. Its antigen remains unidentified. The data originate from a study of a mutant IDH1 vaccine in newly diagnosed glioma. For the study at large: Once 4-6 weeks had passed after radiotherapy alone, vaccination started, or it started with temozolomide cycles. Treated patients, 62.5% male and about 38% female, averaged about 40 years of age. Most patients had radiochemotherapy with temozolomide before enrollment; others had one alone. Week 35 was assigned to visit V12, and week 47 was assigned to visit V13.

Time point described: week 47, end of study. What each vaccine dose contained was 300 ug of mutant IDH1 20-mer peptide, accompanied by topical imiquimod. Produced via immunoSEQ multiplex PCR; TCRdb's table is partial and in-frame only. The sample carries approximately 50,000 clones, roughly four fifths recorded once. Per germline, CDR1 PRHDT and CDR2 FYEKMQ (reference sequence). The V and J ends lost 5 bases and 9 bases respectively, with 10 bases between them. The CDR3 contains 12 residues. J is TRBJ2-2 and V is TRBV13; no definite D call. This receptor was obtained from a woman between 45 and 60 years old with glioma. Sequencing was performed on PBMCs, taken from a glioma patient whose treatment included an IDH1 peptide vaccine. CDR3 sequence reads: CASSNTRRELFF. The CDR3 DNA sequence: TGTGCCAGCAGCAATACACGGCGGGAGCTGTTTTTT. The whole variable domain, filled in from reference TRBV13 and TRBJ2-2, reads AAGVIQSPRHLIKEKRETATLKCYPIPRHDTVYWYQQGPGQDPQFLISFYEKMQSDKGSIPDRFSAQQFSDYHSELNMSSLELGDSALYFCASSNTRRELFFGEGSRLTVL.